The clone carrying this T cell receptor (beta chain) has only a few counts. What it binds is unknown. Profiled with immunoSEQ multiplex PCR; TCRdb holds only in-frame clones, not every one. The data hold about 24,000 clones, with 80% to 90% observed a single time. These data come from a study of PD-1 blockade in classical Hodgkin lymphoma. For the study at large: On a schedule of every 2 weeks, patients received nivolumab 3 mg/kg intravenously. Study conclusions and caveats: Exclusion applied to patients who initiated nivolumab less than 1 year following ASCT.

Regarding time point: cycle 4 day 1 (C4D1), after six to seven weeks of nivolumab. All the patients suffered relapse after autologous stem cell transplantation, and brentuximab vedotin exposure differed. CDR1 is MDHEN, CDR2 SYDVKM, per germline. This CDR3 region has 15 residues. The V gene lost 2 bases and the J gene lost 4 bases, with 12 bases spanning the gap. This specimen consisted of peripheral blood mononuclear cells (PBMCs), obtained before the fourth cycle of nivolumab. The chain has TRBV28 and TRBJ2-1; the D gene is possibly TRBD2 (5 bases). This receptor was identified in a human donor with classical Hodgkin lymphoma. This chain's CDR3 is CASSLGSARYNEQFF. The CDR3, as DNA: TGTGCCAGCAGTTTAGGTAGCGCGAGATACAATGAGCAGTTCTTC.